These T cell receptor beta chains were read from a single sample in a study of control samples from healthy donors and cancer patients. The data were produced by immunoSEQ multiplex PCR, yet TCRdb's version contains in-frame clones alone and is incomplete. The repertoire has some 82,000 clones, 80% to 90% of them found once; the top ten carry 20% to 25%. Sequenced input: blood. The source is a man between 45 and 60 years old in good health. The CDR3 runs from the conserved cysteine through the conserved F or W. D genes are given only for firm matches. The size field is filled for only some rows; it gives once, few, many or a size class.

CASSYSGDTRETQYF | TGTGCCAGCAGTTACTCCGGGGACACTCGGGAGACCCAGTACTTC | 15 | TRBV6-6 | NA | NA | TRBJ2-5
CASSSVGESPLHF | TGTGCCAGCAGTAGCGTAGGGGAATCACCCCTCCACTTT | 13 | TRBV6-5 | NA | NA | TRBJ1-6
CASSDTGGGSYNEQFF | TGTGCCAGCAGTGACACAGGCGGAGGCTCCTATAATGAGCAGTTCTTC | 16 | TRBV25-1 | NA | NA | TRBJ2-1
CASSLVSQGRDTQYF | TGTGCCAGCAGCTTAGTGTCGCAGGGTAGGGATACGCAGTATTTT | 15 | TRBV7-2 | NA | NA | TRBJ2-3
CASSAGQGIGELFF | TGTGCCAGCTCAGCTGGACAGGGAATCGGGGAGCTGTTTTTT | 14 | TRBV18 | NA | TRBD1 | TRBJ2-2
CASRRDRSSEQYF | TGCGCCAGCAGGCGGGACAGGAGCAGCGAGCAGTACTTC | 13 | TRBV23-1 | NA | TRBD1 | TRBJ2-7
CAISESSNKHDSGNTIYF | TGTGCCATCAGTGAGTCTAGCAATAAACATGACTCTGGAAACACCATATATTTT | 18 | TRBV10-3 | NA | NA | TRBJ1-3
CASSEYHEQYF | TGCGCCAGCAGTGAATACCACGAGCAGTACTTC | 11 | TRBV10-2 | NA | NA | TRBJ2-7
CATSDLYRVNEQFF | TGTGCCACCAGTGATTTGTACAGGGTCAATGAGCAGTTCTTC | 14 | TRBV24-1 | NA | NA | TRBJ2-1
CASSPSRDRMNTEAFF | TGTGCCAGCTCACCTTCTAGGGACAGAATGAACACTGAAGCTTTCTTT | 16 | TRBV18 | NA | TRBD1 | TRBJ1-1
CASSLSSGGAQTQYF | TGTGCCAGCAGTTTATCAAGCGGGGGGGCCCAGACCCAGTACTTC | 15 | TRBV25-1 | NA | TRBD2 | TRBJ2-5
CASSLLGWETQYF | TGCGCCAGCAGCTTACTAGGATGGGAGACCCAGTACTTC | 13 | TRBV5-1 | NA | NA | TRBJ2-5
CASGFPTGQETQYF | TGTGCTAGTGGTTTCCCGACAGGCCAAGAGACCCAGTACTTC | 14 | TRBV12-5 | NA | NA | TRBJ2-5
CASSRDKSNTGELFF | TGCGCCAGCAGCCGGGACAAATCGAACACCGGGGAGCTGTTTTTT | 15 | TRBV10-1 | NA | NA | TRBJ2-2
CATSDRLAGVDTQYF | TGTGCCACCAGTGACCGACTAGCGGGAGTAGATACGCAGTATTTT | 15 | TRBV24-1 | NA | TRBD2 | TRBJ2-3
CASSFTGWETQYF | TGTGCCAGCAGCTTCACAGGGTGGGAGACCCAGTACTTC | 13 | TRBV5-5 | NA | NA | TRBJ2-5
CASSRSLVGASDEQFF | TGTGCCAGCAGCCGATCACTAGTTGGGGCTTCCGATGAGCAGTTCTTC | 16 | TRBV4-2 | NA | NA | TRBJ2-1
CASSSDPGTDTQYF | TGTGCCAGCAGCTCCGACCCGGGCACAGATACGCAGTATTTT | 14 | TRBV7-8 | NA | NA | TRBJ2-3
CASSQGKELQFF | TGTGCCAGCAGCCAAGGGAAGGAACTGCAGTTCTTC | 12 | TRBV4-2 | NA | NA | TRBJ2-1
CASSLSGESSYEQYF | TGTGCCAGCAGTTTATCGGGGGAGAGCTCCTACGAGCAGTACTTC | 15 | TRBV28 | NA | NA | TRBJ2-7
CASSLIAGENYEQYF | TGTGCCAGTAGTCTTATAGCGGGAGAGAATTACGAGCAGTACTTC | 15 | TRBV19 | NA | TRBD2 | TRBJ2-7
CASSVRDVSSEQYF | TGTGCCAGCAGCGTCCGGGACGTATCTTCCGAGCAGTACTTC | 14 | TRBV5-4 | NA | NA | TRBJ2-7
CASSLIGTGGISSYNEQFF | TGTGCCAGCAGCTTAATTGGGACAGGGGGGATCAGCTCCTACAATGAGCAGTTCTTC | 19 | TRBV7-2 | NA | TRBD1 | TRBJ2-1
CASSLDPGLYGYTF | TGCGCCAGCAGCTTGGATCCGGGCCTCTATGGCTACACCTTC | 14 | TRBV5-1 | NA | NA | TRBJ1-2
CASSLQGNQPQHF | TGTGCCAGCAGCTTACAAGGCAATCAGCCCCAGCATTTT | 13 | TRBV7-2 | few | NA | TRBJ1-5
CASAGTGETGELFF | TGTGCCAGTGCCGGGACAGGGGAAACCGGGGAGCTGTTTTTT | 14 | TRBV2 | NA | TRBD1 | TRBJ2-2
CASSQPGSYGYTF | TGTGCCAGCAGCCAACCAGGTTCCTATGGCTACACCTTC | 13 | TRBV3-1/TRBV3-2 | NA | NA | TRBJ1-2
CASRHLAGGPDNEQFF | TGTGCCAGCCGACATCTAGCGGGAGGGCCGGACAATGAGCAGTTCTTC | 16 | TRBV21-1 | NA | NA | TRBJ2-1
CSASPAGGADTQYF | TGCAGTGCTAGTCCAGCGGGAGGGGCAGATACGCAGTATTTT | 14 | TRBV20-1 | NA | TRBD2 | TRBJ2-3
CAISDAGNQPQHF | TGTGCCATCTCGGACGCGGGCAATCAGCCCCAGCATTTT | 13 | TRBV10-3 | NA | NA | TRBJ1-5
CAGSFRKLQGAPTHGYTF | TGTGCCGGCAGCTTTCGAAAATTACAGGGGGCCCCGACCCATGGCTACACCTTC | 18 | TRBV11-3 | NA | TRBD1 | TRBJ1-2
CASSLGTSAYNEQFF | TGTGCCAGCAGCTTAGGGACTAGCGCTTACAATGAGCAGTTCTTC | 15 | TRBV7-3 | few | TRBD2 | TRBJ2-1
CATSDQQGTDTQYF | TGTGCCACCAGTGATCAACAGGGCACAGATACGCAGTATTTT | 14 | TRBV24-1 | NA | NA | TRBJ2-3
CAWSRVSHGYTF | TGTGCCTGGAGTAGGGTTAGCCATGGCTACACCTTC | 12 | TRBV30 | NA | NA | TRBJ1-2
CASSSLGRGIDTDTQYF | TGTGCCAGCAGTTCCCTAGGCAGGGGGATTGACACAGATACGCAGTATTTT | 17 | TRBV27 | NA | TRBD1 | TRBJ2-3
CASSPPGTSGRWRTQYF | TGTGCCAGCAGCCCACCTGGGACTAGCGGGAGGTGGAGGACCCAGTACTTC | 17 | TRBV28 | NA | TRBD2 | TRBJ2-5
CASSGGTYEQYF | TGTGCCAGCAGCGGCGGAACCTACGAGCAGTACTTC | 12 | TRBV9 | NA | NA | TRBJ2-7
CASSLEFYGYTF | TGTGCCAGCAGCTTGGAGTTCTATGGCTACACCTTC | 12 | TRBV5-4 | NA | NA | TRBJ1-2
CASSQTGGSYNEQFF | TGTGCCAGCAGCCAGACAGGGGGGTCCTACAATGAGCAGTTCTTC | 15 | TRBV9 | NA | TRBD1 | TRBJ2-1
CAWSRGQGLYEQYF | TGTGCCTGGAGTAGGGGACAGGGGTTATACGAGCAGTACTTC | 14 | TRBV30 | NA | TRBD1 | TRBJ2-7
CVGYSANYGYTF | TGTGTCGGATACTCAGCTAACTATGGCTACACCTTC | 12 | TRBV28 | NA | NA | TRBJ1-2
CASKAAAGEMGYTF | TGCGCCAGTAAGGCCGCCGCAGGGGAGATGGGCTACACCTTC | 14 | TRBV5-1 | NA | NA | TRBJ1-2
CASSLGVVAVYNEQFF | TGTGCCAGCAGCTTGGGGGTAGTAGCGGTCTACAATGAGCAGTTCTTC | 16 | TRBV5-6 | NA | NA | TRBJ2-1
CASSTSGITEAFF | TGTGCCAGCAGCACTTCAGGGATCACTGAAGCTTTCTTT | 13 | TRBV3-1/TRBV3-2 | once | NA | TRBJ1-1
CASSLEPVNTEAFF | TGTGCCAGCAGTTTAGAGCCGGTGAACACTGAAGCTTTCTTT | 14 | TRBV28 | NA | NA | TRBJ1-1
CASSPGLAANSYNEQFF | TGTGCCAGCAGCCCCGGACTAGCGGCAAACTCCTACAATGAGCAGTTCTTC | 17 | TRBV7-6 | NA | TRBD2 | TRBJ2-1
CASSPGSGLGYTF | TGTGCCAGCTCACCAGGGAGCGGTCTTGGCTACACCTTC | 13 | TRBV18 | once | NA | TRBJ1-2
CASRRGQYTGELFF | TGTGCCAGCAGAAGGGGACAGTACACCGGGGAGCTGTTTTTT | 14 | TRBV7-7 | once | TRBD1 | TRBJ2-2
CASGTGGYEQYF | TGTGCCAGCGGGACAGGGGGTTACGAGCAGTACTTC | 12 | TRBV6-5 | few | TRBD1 | TRBJ2-7
CASSLRTSGGAFHNEQFF | TGTGCCAGCAGCCTCCGAACTAGCGGGGGGGCCTTCCACAATGAGCAGTTCTTC | 18 | TRBV5-6 | NA | TRBD2 | TRBJ2-1
CATSREQGWADTQYF | TGTGCCACCAGCAGAGAACAGGGCTGGGCAGATACGCAGTATTTT | 15 | TRBV15 | NA | NA | TRBJ2-3
CASSLAGSGYTF | TGTGCCAGCAGCCTAGCGGGGAGCGGCTACACCTTC | 12 | TRBV3-1/TRBV3-2 | once | NA | TRBJ1-2
CASSSGSGANVLTF | TGTGCCAGCAGCTCCGGAAGTGGGGCCAACGTCCTGACTTTC | 14 | TRBV6-2/TRBV6-3 | NA | NA | TRBJ2-6
CASSTPHTDTQYF | TGTGCCAGCAGCACACCCCACACAGATACGCAGTATTTT | 13 | TRBV7-9 | NA | NA | TRBJ2-3
CASSPGTGSYGYTF | TGTGCCAGCAGCCCTGGGACAGGGAGCTATGGCTACACCTTC | 14 | TRBV7-3 | NA | TRBD1 | TRBJ1-2
CASSLGQGTEQYF | TGTGCCAGCAGCCTCGGACAGGGGACCGAGCAGTACTTC | 13 | TRBV11-2 | NA | TRBD1 | TRBJ2-7
CSVARGRPAEQETQYF | TGCAGCGTAGCCCGCGGACGACCCGCCGAACAAGAGACCCAGTACTTC | 16 | TRBV29-1 | once | NA | TRBJ2-5
CASSSGQGNSPLHF | TGCGCCAGCAGCTCGGGACAGGGGAATTCACCCCTCCACTTT | 14 | TRBV5-1 | once | TRBD1 | TRBJ1-6